Listed below are T cell receptor beta chains from one sample, sequenced in a study of blood T cells in healthy people across ages. MiXCR was run by TCRdb on the 5' RACE reads, yielding one entry per CDR3 protein. The data show more than 600,000 distinct CDR3 sequences, 20% to 30% seen once. This sample also belongs to another study, concerning T cells of mothers and their children.

The sequenced sample consisted of blood. These receptors were taken from a boy aged 5-17 years in good health. The CDR3 runs from the conserved cysteine through the conserved F or W. D genes are given only for firm matches. The size entry is marked missing in some rows and otherwise reads once, few, many or a size class.

d_gene	abundance	v_gene	j_gene	CDR3aa	CDR3nt
.	few	TRBV2	TRBJ2-5	CASSAGSGWETQYF	TGTGCCAGCAGTGCGGGTTCGGGGTGGGAGACCCAGTACTTC
.	few	TRBV10-3	TRBJ2-1	CAISESGRDEQFF	TGTGCCATCAGTGAGTCTGGCAGGGATGAGCAGTTCTTC
.	few	TRBV7-9	TRBJ2-7	CASSVYGTRSSYEQYF	TGTGCCAGCAGCGTTTACGGGACAAGGAGCTCCTACGAGCAGTACTTC
.	.	TRBV5-1	TRBJ1-2	CASSLDGTTYGYTF	TGCGCCAGCAGCTTGGATGGGACAACTTATGGCTACACCTTC
.	.	TRBV29-1	TRBJ2-5	CSGVAAEETQYF	TGCAGCGGTGTGGCGGCGGAAGAGACCCAGTACTTC
.	.	TRBV25-1	TRBJ2-7	CASAGESYEQYF	TGTGCCAGCGCCGGGGAATCCTACGAGCAGTACTTC
.	few	TRBV29-1	TRBJ1-1	CSVETGSKTEAFF	TGCAGCGTTGAGACAGGATCCAAGACGGAGGCTTTCTTT
TRBD1	.	TRBV5-1	TRBJ2-1	CASSSGSRTGMVDEQFF	TGCGCCAGCAGCTCAGGAAGCCGGACAGGGATGGTTGATGAGCAGTTCTTC
TRBD1	.	TRBV6-5	TRBJ2-7	CASSYSPGTGDYEQYF	TGTGCCAGCAGTTACTCGCCGGGGACAGGGGACTACGAGCAGTACTTC
TRBD1	.	TRBV4-1	TRBJ1-1	CASSQGPTGGWTEAFF	TGCGCCAGCAGCCAAGGCCCGACAGGGGGTTGGACTGAAGCTTTCTTT
.	many	TRBV28	TRBJ2-7	CASSLLAGPSYEQYF	TGTGCCAGCAGCCTTCTCGCAGGGCCATCCTACGAGCAGTACTTC
.	.	TRBV4-3	TRBJ2-4	CASSPSPTAKNIQYF	TGCGCCAGCAGCCCCTCCCCTACAGCCAAAAACATTCAGTACTTC
.	.	TRBV5-1	TRBJ2-5	CASSLVHGREETQYF	TGCGCCAGCAGCTTGGTACACGGCAGAGAAGAGACCCAGTACTTC
.	.	TRBV29-1	TRBJ2-1	CSVEGLLMPYNEQFF	TGCAGCGTTGAGGGCCTTCTAATGCCCTACAATGAGCAGTTCTTC
.	few	TRBV11-2	TRBJ1-4	CASRPPGRLDEKLFF	TGTGCCAGCAGGCCCCCGGGACGGCTTGATGAAAAACTGTTTTTT
TRBD1	few	TRBV7-2	TRBJ2-7	CASSLEARGLSYEQYF	TGTGCCAGCAGCTTAGAGGCCAGGGGGCTCTCCTACGAGCAGTACTTC
TRBD2	.	TRBV5-5	TRBJ2-1	CASSSVAGDLGNEQFF	TGTGCCAGCAGCTCGGTAGCGGGAGACTTGGGCAATGAGCAGTTCTTC
.	.	TRBV7-2	TRBJ2-3	CASSSLAPNTDTQYF	TGTGCCAGCAGCTCCCTAGCTCCTAACACAGATACGCAGTATTTT
.	.	TRBV11-2	TRBJ2-1	CASSLVGRGDNEQFF	TGTGCCAGCAGCTTAGTGGGGCGGGGTGACAATGAGCAGTTCTTC
.	few	TRBV21-1	TRBJ2-6	CASSNRGRSGANVLTF	TGTGCCAGCAGCAACAGGGGGCGGTCTGGGGCCAACGTCCTGACTTTC
TRBD1	few	TRBV20-1	TRBJ1-1	CSDPTGDRFTEAFF	TGCAGTGATCCGACAGGGGATCGGTTCACTGAAGCTTTCTTT
TRBD2	.	TRBV5-1	TRBJ2-7	CASSLSPGGAYEQYF	TGCGCCAGCAGTTTATCCCCCGGGGGGGCCTACGAGCAGTACTTC
.	.	TRBV18	TRBJ2-3	CASSTWGDTDTQYF	TGTGCCAGCTCGACCTGGGGGGACACAGATACGCAGTATTTT
TRBD2	few	TRBV10-1	TRBJ2-7	CASSESSGAYEQYF	TGCGCCAGCAGTGAGTCTAGCGGGGCCTACGAGCAGTACTTC
TRBD1	.	TRBV10-3	TRBJ1-2	CAISPQGDGGYTF	TGTGCCATCAGCCCACAGGGGGACGGTGGCTACACCTTC
.	.	TRBV2	TRBJ1-5	CASNLITGSDQPQHF	TGTGCCAGCAACTTAATTACAGGGAGCGATCAGCCCCAGCATTTT
TRBD2	few	TRBV4-2	TRBJ2-6	CASSQKLYGLAGDSGANVLTF	TGTGCCAGCAGCCAGAAGTTGTACGGACTAGCGGGAGACTCTGGGGCCAACGTCCTGACTTTC
TRBD2	.	TRBV6-5	TRBJ2-1	CASSYSLALAGTYNEQFF	TGTGCCAGCAGTTACTCCCTCGCACTAGCGGGAACCTACAATGAGCAGTTCTTC